This T cell receptor beta chain originates from a study of blood T cell repertoires in COVID-19. Overall study context: T cells, B-cell-depleted T cells, or PBMCs provided the cDNA or gDNA that served as material.

Original methodology: Amplification from reference gene primers served as the basis for estimated nucleated cell counts. Sequencing was performed with immunoSEQ multiplex PCR; in TCRdb, only in-frame clones are kept and a portion is missing. The D gene and trimming were derived from the DNA, and the V and J assignments and clone size from that table. The table lists 150,000 to 200,000 clones, approximately 90% of them singletons, with over 3.5% in the top ten. The CDR3 is 15 amino acids. Germline CDR1 reads KGHSH; CDR2 reads LQKENI. Trimming took 2 bases from V and 5 from J; bases not matched to a gene: 4.

The TCR originated in a young man with active or convalescent COVID-19. The sample taken for sequencing was peripheral blood. The chain recombines TRBV18 with TRBJ2-1, with TRBD1 identical over 9 bases. The CDR3 loop reads CASSPGTGKDNEQFF. The CDR3 DNA follows: TGTGCCAGCTCACCAGGGACAGGGAAAGACAATGAGCAGTTCTTC.